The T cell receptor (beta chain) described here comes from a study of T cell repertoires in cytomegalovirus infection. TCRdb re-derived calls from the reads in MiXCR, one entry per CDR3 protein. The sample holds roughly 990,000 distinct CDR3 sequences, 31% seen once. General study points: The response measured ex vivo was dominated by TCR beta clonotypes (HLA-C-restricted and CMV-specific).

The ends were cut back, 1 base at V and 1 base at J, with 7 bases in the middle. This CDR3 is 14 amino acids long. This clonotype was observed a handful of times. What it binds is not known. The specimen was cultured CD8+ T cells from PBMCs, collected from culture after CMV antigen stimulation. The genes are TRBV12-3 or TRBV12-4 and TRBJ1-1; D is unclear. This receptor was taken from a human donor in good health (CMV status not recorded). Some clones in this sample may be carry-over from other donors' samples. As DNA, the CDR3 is TGTGCCAGCAGTTTAGTCATACCGAACACTGAAGCTTTCTTT. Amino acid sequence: CASSLVIPNTEAFF.